The next 15 T cell receptor beta chains were all read from a single sample in a study of blood T cell repertoires in COVID-19. The repertoire was sequenced with immunoSEQ multiplex PCR; TCRdb's copy has only in-frame clones and lacks some. This repertoire shows some 200,000 clones, about 90% found once; its top ten account for approximately 2.2%. Sequenced input: PBMCs or T cells enriched from blood (not recorded which). The receptors derive from a woman under 40 who had recovered from COVID-19.

This clone appeared once. The V gene is TRBV24-1, the J gene TRBJ1-1; a possible D gene is TRBD1 (6 bases). The V end was cut by 9 bases, the J end by 4 bases, with 14 bases between. The CDR3 totals 13 residues. Germline values: CDR1 KGHDR, CDR2 SFDVKD. DNA for the CDR3: TGTGCCACCGCCCGACGGGGGGCCACTGAAGCTTTCTTT. Protein: CATARRGATEAFF.

This chain uses TRBV9 with TRBJ1-1; the match to TRBD1 covers 11 bases. Trimming at V came to 4 bases and at J to 11 bases, leaving 7 bases not matched to a gene. CDR1 and CDR2 from the germline V gene are SGDLS and YYNGEE. CDR3 length: 13 residues. The CDR3, as DNA: TGTGCCAGCAGCACCGGACAGGGGGCGCAGGCTTTCTTT. Its protein is CASSTGQGAQAFF. Full variable domain (rest looked up from reference TRBV9 and TRBJ1-1): DSGVTQTPKHLITATGQRVTLRCSPRSGDLSVYWYQQSLDQGLQFLIQYYNGEERAKGNILERFSAQQFPDLHSELNLSSLELGDSALYFCASSTGQGAQAFFGQGTRLTVV.

The J gene is TRBJ1-5, the V gene TRBV18, with TRBD1 identical over 10 bases. The CDR3 runs to 15 residues. Germline-derived CDR1 and CDR2 are KGHSH and LQKENI. Trimming removed 6 bases from V and 5 bases from J; junction bases left unmatched: 7. The CDR3 region is CASSPGTGVDQPQHF. The CDR3 DNA reads as TGTGCCAGCTCTCCCGGGACAGGGGTGGATCAGCCCCAGCATTTT.

This chain uses TRBV19 with TRBJ2-5; D ambiguous. There are 13 residues in the CDR3. The V end lost 6 bases, the J end lost 3 bases, and 11 bases lay between the germline ends. Germline V gene data show CDR1 as LNHDA and CDR2 as SQIVND (reference sequence). CDR3 region: CASRPLSKETQYF. CDR3 nucleotide sequence: TGTGCCAGTAGACCCCTATCCAAAGAGACCCAGTACTTC.

The chain carries TRBV11-3 and TRBJ1-3, with D possibly TRBD1 on 5 matching bases. V was shortened by 0 bases and J by 3 bases, with 12 bases between the two germline ends. This CDR3 region has 16 residues. The germline gives CDR1 SGHNT, CDR2 YENEEA. The CDR3 DNA sequence: TGTGCCAGCAGCTTAGAGGTTATGGGGCATGGAAACACCATATATTTT. It encodes CASSLEVMGHGNTIYF.

The chain carries TRBV30 and TRBJ2-1; 15 nucleotides line up with TRBD2. Losses at the gene ends were 4 bases for V and 6 bases for J; bases not matched to a gene: 7. This CDR3 is 16 amino acids long. CDR1 GTSNPN and CDR2 SVGIG come from the germline V gene (reference sequence). CDR3 region: CAWTYRTSGRANEQFF. In nucleotides, the CDR3 is TGTGCCTGGACCTACCGGACTAGCGGGAGGGCCAATGAGCAGTTCTTC.

The rearrangement joins TRBV27 to TRBJ1-2; weak D call: TRBD1 (6 bases). Trimming took off 5 bases at V and 5 bases at J, with 21 bases between the two ends. The germline gives CDR1 MNHEY, CDR2 SMNVEV (reference sequence). The CDR3 sequence is 16 residues long. The CDR3 nucleotides are TGTGCCAGCAGTCCTTGGACAGCTCACAGAGATTATGGCTACACCTTC. Amino acid sequence: CASSPWTAHRDYGYTF.

The rearrangement links TRBV6-5 to TRBJ1-1; D remains unclear. The CDR3 length is 16 residues. V was clipped by 0 bases and J by 8 bases, with 19 bases between them. Germline lookup yields CDR1 MNHEY and CDR2 SVGAGI. The CDR3 is CASSYSPVEGSAEAFF. Written as DNA, the CDR3 is TGTGCCAGCAGTTACTCGCCGGTAGAGGGATCGGCAGAAGCTTTCTTT.

J is TRBJ2-3 and V is TRBV3-1 (or the pseudogene TRBV3-2); possibly TRBD2 for D (6 bases). The V end was cut by 1 base, the J end by 2 bases, with 10 bases between. The V gene's germline CDR1 is LGHDT and CDR2 YNNKEL (reference sequence). The CDR3 runs 15 residues. The CDR3 sequence is CASSQVPSDTDTQYF. CDR3 in DNA: TGTGCCAGCAGCCAAGTCCCTAGCGACACAGATACGCAGTATTTT.

The V call is TRBV19, the J call TRBJ1-4, with D possibly TRBD1 on 6 matching bases. CDR1 and CDR2 (germline): LNHDA, SQIVND (reference sequence). The CDR3 loop spans 15 amino acids. Trimming took off 1 base at V and 6 bases at J, with 12 bases between the two ends. CDR3 DNA sequence: TGTGCCAGTAGTATAGTCGGGGGGGCAGATGAAAAACTGTTTTTT. Its translation is CASSIVGGADEKLFF.

The gene calls are TRBV24-1 and TRBJ2-3; D is unresolved. Trimming removed 5 bases from V and 0 bases from J, with 17 bases in between. Germline CDR1 KGHDR, CDR2 SFDVKD. The CDR3 spans 17 residues. CDR3 sequence reads: CATSGDNEAASTDTQYF. In DNA, the CDR3 is TGTGCCACCAGTGGAGACAATGAAGCCGCTAGCACAGATACGCAGTATTTT.

The chain combines TRBV19 with TRBJ2-5, with 9 positions matching TRBD2. The V and J ends lost 1 base and 4 bases, in that order; junction bases with no gene match: 4. Germline CDR1 LNHDA, CDR2 SQIVND (reference sequence). The CDR3 is 15 amino acids. The CDR3 loop is CASSIASGRPETQYF. The CDR3 DNA sequence: TGTGCCAGTAGTATAGCCAGCGGGAGGCCAGAGACCCAGTACTTC.

The chain couples TRBV30 to TRBJ2-5; possibly TRBD1 for D (6 bases). The CDR3 has 14 residues. V gave up 5 bases and J gave up 6 bases, with 19 bases separating them. Germline values: CDR1 GTSNPN, CDR2 SVGIG (reference sequence). The CDR3 nucleotides read TGTGCCTGGGCCACAGGCTTGGGGGCCAAGACCCAGTACTTC. This encodes CAWATGLGAKTQYF.

This chain connects TRBV2 to TRBJ1-2, with 7 bases lining up with TRBD1. With 7 bases clipped from V and 0 bases from J, the junction kept 14 bases outside the gene matches. This CDR3 has 17 residues. CDR1 and CDR2 (germline): SNHLY, FYNNEI. CDR3 in DNA: TGTGCCAGCACCGACGGGACAGCCCAATTAGCTAACTATGGCTACACCTTC. Encoded protein: CASTDGTAQLANYGYTF. Combining the CDR3 with reference TRBV2 and TRBJ1-2 gives the whole variable domain EPEVTQTPSHQVTQMGQEVILRCVPISNHLYFYWYRQILGQKVEFLVSFYNNEISEKSEIFDDQFSVERPDGSNFTLKIRSTKLEDSAMYFCASTDGTAQLANYGYTFGSGTRLTVV.

DNA of the CDR3: TGTGCCAGCAGTTACTCGAGAGCGGGAATGGAGACCCAGTACTTC. It yields the protein CASSYSRAGMETQYF. V and J are TRBV6-5 and TRBJ2-5, with 7 bases fitting TRBD2. Germline V gene sequence: CDR1 MNHEY, CDR2 SVGAGI. The CDR3 loop spans 15 amino acids. J was trimmed by 5 bases and V by 0 bases; bases with no gene match: 6.